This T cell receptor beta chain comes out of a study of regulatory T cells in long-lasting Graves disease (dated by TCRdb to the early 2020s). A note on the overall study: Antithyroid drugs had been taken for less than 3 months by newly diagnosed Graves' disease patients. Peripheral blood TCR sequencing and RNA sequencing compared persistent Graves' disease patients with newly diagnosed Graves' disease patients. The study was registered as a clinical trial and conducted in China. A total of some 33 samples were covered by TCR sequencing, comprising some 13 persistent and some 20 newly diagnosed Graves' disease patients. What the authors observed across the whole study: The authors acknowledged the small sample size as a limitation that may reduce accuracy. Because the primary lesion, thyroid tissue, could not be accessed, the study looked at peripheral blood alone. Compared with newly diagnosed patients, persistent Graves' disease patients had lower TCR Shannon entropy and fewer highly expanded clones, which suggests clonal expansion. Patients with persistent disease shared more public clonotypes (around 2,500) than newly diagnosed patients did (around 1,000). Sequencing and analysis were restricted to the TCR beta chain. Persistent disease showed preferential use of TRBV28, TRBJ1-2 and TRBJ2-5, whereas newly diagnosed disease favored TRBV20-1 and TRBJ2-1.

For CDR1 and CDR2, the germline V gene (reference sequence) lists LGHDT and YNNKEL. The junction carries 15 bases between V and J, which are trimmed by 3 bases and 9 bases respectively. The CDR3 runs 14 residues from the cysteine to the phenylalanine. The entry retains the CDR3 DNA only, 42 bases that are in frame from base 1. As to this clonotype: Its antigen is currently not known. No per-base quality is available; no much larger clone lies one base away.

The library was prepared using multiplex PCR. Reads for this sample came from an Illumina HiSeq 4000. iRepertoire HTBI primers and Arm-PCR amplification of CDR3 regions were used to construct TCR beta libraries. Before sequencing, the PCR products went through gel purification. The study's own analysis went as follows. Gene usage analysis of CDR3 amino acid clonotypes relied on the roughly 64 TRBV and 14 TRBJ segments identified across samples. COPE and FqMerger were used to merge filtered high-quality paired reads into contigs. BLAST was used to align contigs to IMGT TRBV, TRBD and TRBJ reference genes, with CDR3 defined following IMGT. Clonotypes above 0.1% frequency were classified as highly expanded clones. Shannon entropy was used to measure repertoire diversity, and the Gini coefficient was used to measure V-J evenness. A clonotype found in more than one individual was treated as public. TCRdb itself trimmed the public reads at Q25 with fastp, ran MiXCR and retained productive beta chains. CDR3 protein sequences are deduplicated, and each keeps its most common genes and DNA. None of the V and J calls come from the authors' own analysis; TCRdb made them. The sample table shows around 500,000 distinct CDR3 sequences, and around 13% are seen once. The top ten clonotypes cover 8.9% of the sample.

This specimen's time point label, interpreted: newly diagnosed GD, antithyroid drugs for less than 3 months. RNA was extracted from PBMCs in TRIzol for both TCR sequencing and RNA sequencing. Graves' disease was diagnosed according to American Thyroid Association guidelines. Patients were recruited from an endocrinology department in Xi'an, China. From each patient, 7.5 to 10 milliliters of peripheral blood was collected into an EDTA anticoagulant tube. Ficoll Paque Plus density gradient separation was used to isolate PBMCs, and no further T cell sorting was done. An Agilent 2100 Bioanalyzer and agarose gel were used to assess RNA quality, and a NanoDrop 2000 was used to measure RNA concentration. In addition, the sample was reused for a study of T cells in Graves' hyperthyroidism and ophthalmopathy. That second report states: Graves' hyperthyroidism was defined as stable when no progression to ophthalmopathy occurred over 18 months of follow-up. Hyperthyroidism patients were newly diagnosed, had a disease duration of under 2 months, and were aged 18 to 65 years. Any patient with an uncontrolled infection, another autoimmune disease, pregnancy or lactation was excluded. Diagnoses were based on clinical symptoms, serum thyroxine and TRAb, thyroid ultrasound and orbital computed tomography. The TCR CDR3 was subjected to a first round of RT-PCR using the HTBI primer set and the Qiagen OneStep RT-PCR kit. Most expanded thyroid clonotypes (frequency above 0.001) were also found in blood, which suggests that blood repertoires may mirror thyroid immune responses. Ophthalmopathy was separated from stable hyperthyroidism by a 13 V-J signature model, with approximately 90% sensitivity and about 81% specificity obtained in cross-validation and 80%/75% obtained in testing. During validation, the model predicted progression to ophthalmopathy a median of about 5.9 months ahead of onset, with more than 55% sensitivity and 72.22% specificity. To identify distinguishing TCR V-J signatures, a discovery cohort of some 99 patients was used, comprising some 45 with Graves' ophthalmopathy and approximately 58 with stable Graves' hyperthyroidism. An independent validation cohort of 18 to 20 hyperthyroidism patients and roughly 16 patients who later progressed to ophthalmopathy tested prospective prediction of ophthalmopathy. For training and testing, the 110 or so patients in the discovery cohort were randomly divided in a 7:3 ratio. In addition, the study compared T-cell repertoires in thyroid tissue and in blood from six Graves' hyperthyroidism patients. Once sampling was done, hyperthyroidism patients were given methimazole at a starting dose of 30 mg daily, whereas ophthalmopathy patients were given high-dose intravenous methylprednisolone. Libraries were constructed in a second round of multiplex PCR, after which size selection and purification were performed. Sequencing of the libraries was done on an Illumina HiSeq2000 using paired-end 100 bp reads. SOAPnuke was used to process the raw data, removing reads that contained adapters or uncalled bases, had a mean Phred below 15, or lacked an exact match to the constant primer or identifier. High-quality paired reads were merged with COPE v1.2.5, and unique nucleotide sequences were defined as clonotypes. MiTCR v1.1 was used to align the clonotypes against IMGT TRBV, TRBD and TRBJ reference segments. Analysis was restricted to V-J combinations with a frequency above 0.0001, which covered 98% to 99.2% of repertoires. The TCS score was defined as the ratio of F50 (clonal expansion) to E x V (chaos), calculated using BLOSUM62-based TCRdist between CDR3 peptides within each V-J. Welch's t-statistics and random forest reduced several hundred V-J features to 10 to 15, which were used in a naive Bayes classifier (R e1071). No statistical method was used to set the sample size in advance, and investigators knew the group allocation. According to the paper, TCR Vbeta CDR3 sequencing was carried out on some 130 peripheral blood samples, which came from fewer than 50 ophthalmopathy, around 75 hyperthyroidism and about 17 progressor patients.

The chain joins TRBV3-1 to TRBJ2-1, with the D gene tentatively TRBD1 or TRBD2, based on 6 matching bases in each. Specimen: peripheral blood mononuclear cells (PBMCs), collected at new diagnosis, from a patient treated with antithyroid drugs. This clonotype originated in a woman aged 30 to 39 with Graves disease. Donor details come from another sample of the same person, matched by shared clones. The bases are TGTGCCAGCAGCCAGGAGGGGGTGGCGAGTGAGCAGTTCTTC. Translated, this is CASSQEGVASEQFF.